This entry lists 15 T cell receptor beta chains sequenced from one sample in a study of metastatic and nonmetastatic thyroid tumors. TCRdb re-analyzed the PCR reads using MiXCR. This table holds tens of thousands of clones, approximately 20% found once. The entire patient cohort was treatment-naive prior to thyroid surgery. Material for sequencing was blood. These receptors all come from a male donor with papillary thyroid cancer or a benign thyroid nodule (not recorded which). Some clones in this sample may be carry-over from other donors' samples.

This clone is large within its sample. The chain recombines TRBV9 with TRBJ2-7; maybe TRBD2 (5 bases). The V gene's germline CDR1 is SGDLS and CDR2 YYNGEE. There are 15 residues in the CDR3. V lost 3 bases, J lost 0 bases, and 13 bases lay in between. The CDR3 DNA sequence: TGTGCCAGCAGCGGGTCTTACGCGGGCTCCTACGAGCAGTACTTC. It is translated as CASSGSYAGSYEQYF.

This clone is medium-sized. CDR3 coding DNA: TGTGCCAGCATCATGGACAGGGCTTCCTTCTCTGGGGCCAACGTCCTGACTTTC. This translates into CASIMDRASFSGANVLTF. The genes are TRBV12-3 or TRBV12-4 and TRBJ2-6; the match to TRBD1 covers 8 bases. The CDR3 runs 18 residues. The V and J ends lost 7 bases and 0 bases, in that order; junction bases with no gene match: 11.

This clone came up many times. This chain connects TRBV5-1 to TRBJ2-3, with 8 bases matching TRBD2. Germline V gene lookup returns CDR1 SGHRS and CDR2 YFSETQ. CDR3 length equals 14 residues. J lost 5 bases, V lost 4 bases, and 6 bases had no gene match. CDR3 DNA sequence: TGCGCCAGCAGCACCAGCGGGAGCGGAGATACGCAGTATTTT. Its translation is CASSTSGSGDTQYF. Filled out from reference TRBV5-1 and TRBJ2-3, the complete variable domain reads KAGVTQTPRYLIKTRGQQVTLSCSPISGHRSVSWYQQTPGQGLQFLFEYFSETQRNKGNFPGRFSGRQFSNSRSEMNVSTLELGDSALYLCASSTSGSGDTQYFGPGTRLTVL.

In DNA form, the CDR3 reads TGTGCCAGCAGCCCGCACAGGGGGATGGGCTCTGGGGCCAACGTCCTGACTTTC. Translation: CASSPHRGMGSGANVLTF. The chain employs TRBV11-1 and TRBJ2-6, with 8 positions matching TRBD1. Germline CDR1 is SGHAT and CDR2 is FQDESV (reference sequence). This CDR3 comprises 18 residues. The V and J ends lost 5 bases and 0 bases, in that order; junction bases with no gene match: 9.

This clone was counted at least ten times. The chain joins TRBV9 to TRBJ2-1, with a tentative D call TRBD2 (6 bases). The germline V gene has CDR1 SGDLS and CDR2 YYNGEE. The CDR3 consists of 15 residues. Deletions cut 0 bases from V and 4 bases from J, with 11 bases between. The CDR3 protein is CASSVDGSWYNEQFF. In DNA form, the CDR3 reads TGTGCCAGCAGCGTAGACGGGAGTTGGTACAATGAGCAGTTCTTC.

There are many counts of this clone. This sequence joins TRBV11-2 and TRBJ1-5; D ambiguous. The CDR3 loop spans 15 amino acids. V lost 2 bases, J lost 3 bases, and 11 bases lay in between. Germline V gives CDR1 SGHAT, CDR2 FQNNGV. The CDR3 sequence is CASSLTPEFNQPQHF. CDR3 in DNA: TGTGCCAGCAGCTTAACCCCTGAGTTCAATCAGCCCCAGCATTTT. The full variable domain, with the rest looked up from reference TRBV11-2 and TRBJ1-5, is EAGVAQSPRYKIIEKRQSVAFWCNPISGHATLYWYQQILGQGPKLLIQFQNNGVVDDSQLPKDRFSAERLKGVDSTLKIQPAKLEDSAVYLCASSLTPEFNQPQHFGDGTRLSIL.

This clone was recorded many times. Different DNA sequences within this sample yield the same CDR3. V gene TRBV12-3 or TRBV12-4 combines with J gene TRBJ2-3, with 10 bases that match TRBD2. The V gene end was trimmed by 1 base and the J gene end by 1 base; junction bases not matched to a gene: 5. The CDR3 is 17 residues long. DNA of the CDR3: TGTGCCAGCAGTTTAGAGCGGGAGGGGTCACGCACAGATACGCAGTATTTT. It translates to CASSLEREGSRTDTQYF.

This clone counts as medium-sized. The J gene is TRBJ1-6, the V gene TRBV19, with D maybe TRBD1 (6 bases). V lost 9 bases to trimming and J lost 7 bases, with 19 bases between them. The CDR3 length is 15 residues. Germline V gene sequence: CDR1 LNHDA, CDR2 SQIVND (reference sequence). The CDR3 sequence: CASTNRQAFNSPLHF. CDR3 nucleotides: TGTGCCAGCACAAACCGACAGGCCTTCAATTCACCCCTCCACTTT.

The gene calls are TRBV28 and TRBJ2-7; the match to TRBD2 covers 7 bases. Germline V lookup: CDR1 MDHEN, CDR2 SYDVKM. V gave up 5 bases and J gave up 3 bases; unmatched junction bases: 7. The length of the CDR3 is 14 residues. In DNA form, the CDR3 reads TGTGCCAGCAGTCAAAGCGGGACCCACTACGAGCAGTACTTC. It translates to CASSQSGTHYEQYF.

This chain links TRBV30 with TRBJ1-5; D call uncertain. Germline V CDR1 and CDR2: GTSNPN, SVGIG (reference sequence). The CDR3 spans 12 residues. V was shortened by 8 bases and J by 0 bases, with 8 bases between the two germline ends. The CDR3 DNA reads TGTGCCCGGAAATATAGCAATCAGCCCCAGCATTTT. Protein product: CARKYSNQPQHF.

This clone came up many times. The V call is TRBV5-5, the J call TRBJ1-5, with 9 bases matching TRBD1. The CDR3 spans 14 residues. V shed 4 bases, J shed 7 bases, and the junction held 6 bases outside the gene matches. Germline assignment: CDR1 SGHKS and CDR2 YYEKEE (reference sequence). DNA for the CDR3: TGTGCCAGCAGCCTAAGGACAGGGGACCAGCCCCAGCATTTT. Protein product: CASSLRTGDQPQHF.

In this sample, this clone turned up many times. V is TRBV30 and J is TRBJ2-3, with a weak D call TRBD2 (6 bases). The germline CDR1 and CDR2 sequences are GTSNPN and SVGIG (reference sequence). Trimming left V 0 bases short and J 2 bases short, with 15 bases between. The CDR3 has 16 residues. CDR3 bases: TGTGCCTGGAGTGTAGGGGTGGGAGGAGTCACAGATACGCAGTATTTT. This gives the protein CAWSVGVGGVTDTQYF.

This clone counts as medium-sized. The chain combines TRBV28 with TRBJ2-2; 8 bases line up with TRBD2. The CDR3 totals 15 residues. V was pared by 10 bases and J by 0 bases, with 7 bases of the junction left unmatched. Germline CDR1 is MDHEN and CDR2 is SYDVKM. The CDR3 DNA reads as TGTGCCACGAAAGCGGGAGACACGAACACCGGGGAGCTGTTTTTT. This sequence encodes CATKAGDTNTGELFF.

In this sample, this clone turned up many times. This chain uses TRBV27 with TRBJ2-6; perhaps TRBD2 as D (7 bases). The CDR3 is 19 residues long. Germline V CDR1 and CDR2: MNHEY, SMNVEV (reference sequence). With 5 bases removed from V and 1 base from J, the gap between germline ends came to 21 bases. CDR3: CASSLPGGQPQSGANVLTF. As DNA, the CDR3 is TGTGCCAGCAGTCTTCCGGGGGGACAACCCCAGTCTGGGGCCAACGTCCTGACTTTC.

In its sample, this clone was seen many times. The CDR3 is CAWTPSGIEETQYF. CDR3 coding DNA: TGTGCCTGGACCCCTAGCGGGATCGAAGAGACCCAGTACTTC. The chain carries TRBV30 and TRBJ2-5; 9 nucleotides line up with TRBD2. Losses at the gene ends were 4 bases for V and 3 bases for J; bases not matched to a gene: 6. The CDR3 length is 14 residues. Germline V gene sequence: CDR1 GTSNPN, CDR2 SVGIG (reference sequence).